This record concerns one T cell receptor beta chain sequence. This clone has only a few counts. Its antigen remains undetermined. Nothing much larger sits one base from this clone, and base qualities are not available. The Qiagen DNeasy kit was used to extract genomic DNA both from unsorted PBMCs and from the negatively selected CD4+ and CD8+ fractions. TCR beta CDR3 regions were subjected to amplification by immunoSEQ multiplex PCR with primers that anneal to V and J segments. A synthetic immune receptor repertoire was used to minimize amplification bias, and any remaining bias was removed computationally after sequencing. The authors' pipeline ran thus. Custom Python scripts were used to quantify repertoire diversity as the Shannon entropy index. Unsorted, CD4+ and CD8+ repertoires were examined separately, except in combined analyses, for which CD4+ and CD8+ sequences were merged in silico. A clone counted as expanded when the clone's frequency after treatment rose at least 2-fold relative to C1D1, and clones undetected at baseline were given a pseudocount of 0.5. Clones with 0 or 1 copy at C1D1 were classified as singleton clones, and clones with 2 or more copies were classified as non-singleton clones. By matching protein sequences in sorted samples from the same patient, clones expanded in unsorted samples were annotated as CD4+, CD8+ or unknown. Diversity changes from C1D1 to C4D1 were tested in paired samples using Wilcoxon tests. This immuneACCESS table, as held by TCRdb, lists in-frame sequences with V and J called but not all clones. Of the missing ones, under half trace to an unresolved V gene in checked studies; the others have no known cause. V and J calls plus clone size are reproduced from that table; the DNA served to infer D and trimming. For this sample the table gives under 75,000 clones, of which 88% were detected only once. Clones ranked in the top ten supply around 5% of the sample.

This entry is derived from a study of PD-1 blockade in classical Hodgkin lymphoma (dated by TCRdb to 2018 to 2020). Study-wide context: Nivolumab dosing was 3 mg/kg intravenously every 2 weeks, continuing until either disease progression or unacceptable toxicity. To define a peripheral blood immune signature of response to PD-1 blockade in classical Hodgkin lymphoma, the study combined TCR beta sequencing with CyTOF.

This sample's time point label indicates: cycle 2 day 1 (C2D1) of nivolumab. All trial patients had relapsed after autologous stem cell transplantation, with cohorts A, B and C differing in prior brentuximab vedotin exposure. A total of approximately 51 patients with relapsed/refractory classical Hodgkin lymphoma made up the trial cohort, and each patient's best overall response was complete response, partial response or progressive disease. In the multi-cohort phase II CheckMate 205 trial, trial patients received single-agent nivolumab. An independent review committee assessed best overall response by applying the 2007 International Working Group response criteria. Trial PBMCs were collected immediately before nivolumab initiation (C1D1) and during therapy at cycle 2 day 1 and cycle 4 day 1. Peripheral blood was collected in 8 mL Vacutainer Cell Preparation Tubes, from which PBMCs were isolated by centrifugation and then cryopreserved.

Study-wide conclusions, independent of this receptor: The study was restricted to a single clinical trial cohort, and the causes of repertoire differences, possibly disease activity or prior therapy, were left undefined. Trial patients with a complete response had baseline diversity similar to that of newly diagnosed patients, while partial responders and progressors had significantly lower diversity. CD4+ but not CD8+ TCR diversity rose significantly by C4D1 (p=0.0027 vs p=0.16), most apparent in complete responders (p=0.02). Lower diversity was observed in patients in whom nivolumab was started less than 1 year after ASCT, and these patients were excluded from later analyses so that confounding by immune reconstitution would be avoided. Baseline TCR diversity was reported to be lower in newly diagnosed patients than in healthy donors, and even lower in relapsed/refractory patients.

CDR1 and CDR2 (SEHNR, FQNEAQ) derive from the germline V gene (reference sequence). From its cysteine to its phenylalanine, the CDR3 spans 16 amino acids. Only CDR3 DNA is held: 48 bases, read in frame from base 1. V and J are trimmed by 6 bases and 0 bases, and the gene matches miss 7 bases of the junction. The sample in question was peripheral blood mononuclear cells (PBMCs), obtained before the second cycle of nivolumab. This sequence originates from a human donor with classical Hodgkin lymphoma. The chain couples TRBV7-9 to TRBJ2-3; 9 bases in the middle match TRBD1. The DNA reads as follows: TGTGCCAGCAGACCCTCCGGGACAGGGAGCACAGATACGCAGTATTTT. This sequence encodes CASRPSGTGSTDTQYF.